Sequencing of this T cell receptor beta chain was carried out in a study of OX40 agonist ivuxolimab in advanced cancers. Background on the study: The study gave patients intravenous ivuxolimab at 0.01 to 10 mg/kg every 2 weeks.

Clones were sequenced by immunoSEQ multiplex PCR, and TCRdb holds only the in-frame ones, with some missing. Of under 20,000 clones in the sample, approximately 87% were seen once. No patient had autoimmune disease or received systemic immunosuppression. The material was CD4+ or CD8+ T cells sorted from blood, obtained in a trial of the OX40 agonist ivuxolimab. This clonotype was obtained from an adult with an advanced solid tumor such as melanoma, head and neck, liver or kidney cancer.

CDR3 coding DNA: TGCGCCAGCAGCCAAGATGACGTGAGGAACACTGAAGCTTTCTTT. This encodes CASSQDDVRNTEAFF. This rearrangement joins TRBV4-1 to TRBJ1-1; D remains unclear. Germline CDR1 is MGHRA and CDR2 is YSYEKL. CDR3 size: 15 residues. The germline V and J ends were trimmed by 0 bases and 1 base, with 9 bases remaining between them.